These 29 T cell receptor beta chains were sequenced from one sample in a study of T-cell memory formation after mild COVID-19. In TCRdb, the 5' RACE reads were re-called with MiXCR into one record per CDR3 protein. The sample lists 300,000 to 350,000 distinct CDR3 sequences; roughly a fifth were seen once. Material for sequencing was PBMCs or a T cell subset sorted from them (not recorded which). The receptors shown here come from a man between 18 and 35 years old who had mild COVID-19 (a few samples of this study predate the infection). Cell type and time point are not known.

V gene TRBV25-1 combines with J gene TRBJ1-2; D may be TRBD1 (6 bases). This CDR3 spans 13 amino acids. From germline, CDR1 is MGHDK and CDR2 SYGVNS. Trimming pared 4 bases from V and 3 bases from J, leaving 9 bases between. The CDR3 reads CASSVGADYGYTF. CDR3 DNA sequence: TGTGCCAGCAGTGTGGGGGCGGACTATGGCTACACCTTC.

V is TRBV12-3 or TRBV12-4 and J is TRBJ1-3; D gene ambiguous. This CDR3 is 13 amino acids long. V was pared by 5 bases and J by 0 bases, with 5 bases between. CDR3 DNA sequence: TGTGCCAGCAGTGACCTCTCTGGAAACACCATATATTTT. This sequence encodes CASSDLSGNTIYF.

This clonotype was observed a few times. This rearrangement joins TRBV29-1 to TRBJ2-5; either TRBD1 or TRBD2 may fit D (5 bases each). V was clipped by 4 bases and J by 1 base, with 13 bases between them. CDR3 length equals 14 residues. Germline assignment: CDR1 SQVTM and CDR2 ANQGSEA. CDR3 in amino acids: CSVGLGTAQETQYF. The CDR3 coding sequence is TGCAGCGTTGGGTTAGGGACCGCCCAAGAGACCCAGTACTTC.

This clonotype was recorded a few times. V gene TRBV10-3 combines with J gene TRBJ2-3; 7 bases agree with TRBD1. The V segment lost 7 bases and the J segment 2 bases; nucleotides outside the gene matches: 6. Germline CDR1 reads ENHRY; CDR2 reads SYGVKD. This CDR3 is built from 14 residues. This CDR3 is CAITGGQSTDTQYF. The CDR3 DNA reads TGTGCCATCACAGGGGGACAGTCCACAGATACGCAGTATTTT.

The CDR3 DNA reads as TGCGCCAGCAGCCAAGGGACAGGGGGAGGCTCCTATAATTCACCCCTCCACTTT. It yields the protein CASSQGTGGGSYNSPLHF. The V gene is TRBV4-1, the J gene TRBJ1-6; 10 positions agree with TRBD1. This CDR3 spans 18 amino acids. Germline lookup yields CDR1 MGHRA and CDR2 YSYEKL. V was clipped by 1 base and J by 0 bases; unmatched bases: 3.

The chain joins TRBV30 to TRBJ2-5; 7 nucleotides agree with TRBD2. The CDR3 has 14 residues. Trimming took 4 bases from V and 5 from J; bases not matched to a gene: 10. Germline CDR1 and CDR2: GTSNPN and SVGIG (reference sequence). The CDR3, as DNA: TGTGCCTGGACAGGGACTACCATTGCGGAGACCCAGTACTTC. It is translated as CAWTGTTIAETQYF.

The chain uses TRBV19 and TRBJ1-5; D not certain. Germline assignment: CDR1 LNHDA and CDR2 SQIVND (reference sequence). There are 14 residues in the CDR3. The V end lost 4 bases, the J end lost 1 base, and 8 bases lay between the germline ends. The CDR3, as DNA: TGTGCCAGTAGTACCATGGTGAGCAATCAGCCCCAGCATTTT. Encoded protein: CASSTMVSNQPQHF.

The chain carries TRBV7-8 and TRBJ2-5; D may be TRBD1 (6 bases). CDR1 SGHVS and CDR2 FQNEAQ come from the germline V gene. V lost 5 bases and J 0 bases, leaving 7 bases between the germline ends. This CDR3 has 13 residues. In DNA form, the CDR3 reads TGTGCCAGCAGCCAGGGGCACCAAGAGACCCAGTACTTC. Amino acids: CASSQGHQETQYF.

This clonotype was picked up many times. Relative to the germline gene, one junction end is altered; a read error may explain this. This chain joins TRBV18 and TRBJ2-1, with TRBD2 matching 11 bases. The CDR3 runs 15 residues. Germline assignment: CDR1 KGHSH and CDR2 LQKENI. CDR3 bases: TGTGCCAGCTCCCCACTAGCGGGGGCGTACAATGAGCAGTTCTTC. It codes for CASSPLAGAYNEQFF.

The chain carries TRBV4-3 and TRBJ2-1, with D possibly TRBD2 on 6 matching bases. Germline CDR1 and CDR2: LGHNA and YSLEER. This CDR3 region has 13 residues. V lost 5 bases and J 8 bases, leaving 13 bases between the germline ends. The DNA for the CDR3 is TGCGCCAGCAGCGAGGGACTTGACCATGAGCAGTTCTTC. Amino acid sequence: CASSEGLDHEQFF.

This chain uses TRBV12-3 or TRBV12-4 with TRBJ2-3, with D perhaps TRBD2 (6 bases). V was trimmed by 4 bases and J by 0 bases, leaving 17 bases between them. This CDR3 has 17 amino acids. CDR3 sequence: CASSWTISLDSTDTQYF. CDR3 coding DNA: TGTGCCAGCAGTTGGACTATCTCACTTGATAGCACAGATACGCAGTATTTT.

The chain joins TRBV7-3 to TRBJ2-5, with D possibly being TRBD2 (5 bases). The CDR3 spans 14 residues. The V end lost 4 bases, the J end lost 5 bases, and 14 bases lay between the germline ends. Germline CDR1 and CDR2: SGHTA and FQGTGA. The CDR3 loop is CASSSTGNRETQYF. In DNA form, the CDR3 reads TGTGCCAGCAGCTCGACGGGGAATCGGGAGACCCAGTACTTC.

Many counts were recorded for this clonotype. The junction departs from germline at one end; a sequencing error may be responsible. The CDR3 reads CASSLDRGTEAFF. The CDR3 DNA is TGCGCCAGCAGCTTGGATAGGGGCACTGAAGCTTTCTTT. V is TRBV12-3 or TRBV12-4 and J is TRBJ1-1, with D possibly TRBD1 on 5 matching bases. This CDR3 region has 13 residues.

The J gene is TRBJ2-1, the V gene TRBV6-5, with TRBD2 identical over 10 bases. J was trimmed by 10 bases and V by 5 bases; bases with no gene match: 2. The CDR3 is 12 residues long. Per germline, CDR1 MNHEY and CDR2 SVGAGI. The chain's CDR3 is CASSPGLAEQFF. As DNA, the CDR3 is TGTGCCAGCAGTCCGGGACTAGCGGAGCAGTTCTTC.

CDR3 sequence: CASSAGERVPLHF. In nucleotides, the CDR3 is TGTGCCAGCAGCGCAGGGGAGCGTGTGCCCCTCCACTTT. The chain joins TRBV7-9 to TRBJ1-6; possible D gene TRBD1, 6 bases. The ends were cut back, 5 bases at V and 13 bases at J, with 15 bases in the middle. CDR1 and CDR2 from the germline V gene are SEHNR and FQNEAQ (reference sequence). This CDR3 has 13 amino acids.

The CDR3 sequence: CASTELEGTEAFF. The CDR3 DNA reads as TGCGCCAGCACAGAATTGGAGGGGACTGAAGCTTTCTTT. The chain uses TRBV5-1 and TRBJ1-1; D might be TRBD1 (5 bases). The V end was cut by 6 bases, the J end by 5 bases, with 14 bases between. Germline CDR1 and CDR2: SGHRS and YFSETQ. CDR3 length equals 13 residues.

This clonotype has more than one count but fewer than ten. The rearrangement links TRBV6-5 to TRBJ1-4, with D perhaps matching TRBD1 (5 bases). V was pared by 7 bases and J by 7 bases, with 19 bases between. The germline CDR1 and CDR2 sequences are MNHEY and SVGAGI. The CDR3 loop spans 15 amino acids. In DNA, the CDR3 is TGTGCCAGCACCCCGGGACTCCTCGCCGGTGAAAAACTGTTTTTT. Protein product: CASTPGLLAGEKLFF.

Only a few counts were recorded for this clonotype. V is TRBV7-8 and J is TRBJ2-1; possible D gene TRBD2, 5 bases. The CDR3 is made up of 17 amino acids. Germline V gene data show CDR1 as SGHVS and CDR2 as FQNEAQ. Trimming took off 5 bases at V and 14 bases at J, with 31 bases between the two ends. The CDR3 DNA reads as TGTGCCAGCAGCGGAGAAGGCGGGTTGGGAGAACCGTGGTGTGAGTTCTTC. This sequence encodes CASSGEGGLGEPWCEFF.

This clonotype was counted ten times or more. The chain uses TRBV5-1 and TRBJ2-5; 8 positions agree with TRBD2. Germline values: CDR1 SGHRS, CDR2 YFSETQ. J lost 1 base, V lost 4 bases, and 3 bases had no gene match. The CDR3 is made up of 14 amino acids. In DNA, the CDR3 is TGCGCCAGCAGCCCAGGGACTAGCCAAGAGACCCAGTACTTC. It yields the protein CASSPGTSQETQYF.

The chain recombines TRBV5-1 with TRBJ2-2; D call uncertain. CDR1 and CDR2 from the germline V gene are SGHRS and YFSETQ. The CDR3 runs to 14 residues. The germline V and J ends were trimmed by 3 bases and 4 bases, with 10 bases remaining between them. CDR3 in DNA: TGCGCCAGCAGCTCGGGCCTACCCACCGGGGAGCTGTTTTTT. It specifies CASSSGLPTGELFF.

The rearrangement joins TRBV7-8 to TRBJ1-6; 7 bases align to TRBD1. V dropped 6 bases and J dropped 10; count of bases not matched to a gene: 9. Germline loops: CDR1 SGHVS, CDR2 FQNEAQ. This CDR3 comprises 14 residues. This CDR3 reads CASRPTGAGSPLHF. In DNA, the CDR3 is TGTGCCAGCAGGCCTACAGGGGCAGGGTCACCCCTCCACTTT.

The chain carries TRBV29-1 and TRBJ2-5, with 8 bases that match TRBD2. This CDR3 has 13 residues. CDR1 is SQVTM, CDR2 ANQGSEA, per germline. The J segment lost 5 bases and the V segment lost 8 bases, leaving 10 bases of the junction unmatched. The chain's CDR3 is CSSSGSNTETQYF. In nucleotides, the CDR3 is TGCAGCTCTAGCGGGTCCAACACGGAGACCCAGTACTTC.

The rearrangement joins TRBV6-2 or TRBV6-3 to TRBJ2-2; the match to TRBD1 covers 7 bases. CDR3 length: 14 amino acids. Germline CDR1 is MNHEY and CDR2 is SVGEGT. V shed 5 bases and J 3 bases; nucleotides not matched to a gene: 3. The CDR3 DNA reads TGTGCCAGCAGTATTGGACAGGACACCGGGGAGCTGTTTTTT. Protein: CASSIGQDTGELFF.

This clonotype was counted between two and nine times. This chain links TRBV29-1 with TRBJ2-2; TRBD1 agrees at 7 bases. This CDR3 has 12 amino acids. Unmatched junction bases numbered 8, after V lost 7 bases and J lost 9 bases. Germline loops: CDR1 SQVTM, CDR2 ANQGSEA. The CDR3 is CSADRDRRELFF. For the CDR3, the DNA is TGCAGCGCAGACAGGGATCGAAGGGAGCTGTTTTTT.

The sample holds a few counts of this clonotype. CDR3 in DNA: TGTGCCAGCAGTCCCACAGGCGAGCAGTACGTC. It yields the protein CASSPTGEQYV. The chain links TRBV12-3 or TRBV12-4 to TRBJ2-7; maybe TRBD1 (5 bases). V was pared by 5 bases and J by 6 bases, with 8 bases between. The CDR3 contains 11 residues.

The CDR3, as DNA: TGTGCCAGCAGCCTCCGAGAGGCGGTTTATGGCTACACCTTC. Amino acids: CASSLREAVYGYTF. The chain employs TRBV7-9 and TRBJ1-2; no reliable D call. Trimming took 5 bases from V and 5 from J, leaving 15 bases between them. The CDR3 loop spans 14 amino acids. CDR1 and CDR2 (germline): SEHNR, FQNEAQ (reference sequence).

This chain links TRBV4-1 with TRBJ2-7; D is perhaps TRBD2 (5 bases). V dropped 1 base and J dropped 3 bases, with 10 bases sitting between them. Looked up from germline, CDR1 is MGHRA and CDR2 is YSYEKL. This CDR3 is built from 14 residues. CDR3 DNA sequence: TGCGCCAGCAGCCAAGGTCCGGGAAACTACGAGCAGTACGTC. Residues: CASSQGPGNYEQYV.

This clonotype has more than one count but fewer than ten. This chain links TRBV20-1 with TRBJ2-3; D is unclear. Trimming took 6 bases from V and 0 from J, leaving 19 bases between them. The CDR3 extends over 16 amino acids. Germline CDR1 and CDR2: DFQATT and SNEGSKA (reference sequence). In nucleotides, the CDR3 is TGCAGTGCCCTAGGTCTCAGAACTTCTAGCACAGATACGCAGTATTTT. It yields the protein CSALGLRTSSTDTQYF.

The V and J genes are TRBV27 and TRBJ2-2; either TRBD1 or TRBD2 may fit D (5 bases each). The CDR3 has 16 amino acids. Germline lookup yields CDR1 MNHEY and CDR2 SMNVEV (reference sequence). Trimming shortened V by 2 bases and J by 4 bases, and 14 bases separated the two germline ends. Written as DNA, the CDR3 is TGTGCCAGCAGTTTAAGAAGACAGAGGGGCACCGGGGAGCTGTTTTTT. Amino acids: CASSLRRQRGTGELFF.